These T cell receptor beta chains were read from a single sample in a study of cytomegalovirus exposure and HLA in healthy donors. Produced via immunoSEQ multiplex PCR; TCRdb's table is partial and in-frame only. The repertoire holds about 160,000 clones, with roughly 70% as singletons. Sequencing was done on a sample of PBMCs. These receptors were taken from a man aged 40-50 years in good health and CMV-seropositive. The conserved cysteine and the conserved F or W are not part of the CDR3 here.

J: TRBJ2-5; V: TRBV7-2; CDR3: ASSLGGSSQETQY
J: TRBJ2-2; V: TRBV5-6; CDR3: ASSYRRTGELF
J: TRBJ2-5; V: TRBV5-1; CDR3: ASFLSTGPQETQY
J: TRBJ2-7; V: TRBV28; CDR3: ASSLDSRGGQY
J: TRBJ1-2; V: TRBV4-1; CDR3: ASSHPGTDYGYT
J: TRBJ1-5; V: TRBV5-6; CDR3: ASSRNDRPSSNQPQH
J: TRBJ1-6; V: TRBV7-3; CDR3: ASSLVGGYSPLH
J: TRBJ1-2; V: TRBV19; CDR3: ASRSPGTPYGYT
J: TRBJ2-2; V: TRBV6-5; CDR3: ASRKKGAVTGELF
J: TRBJ2-4; V: TRBV7-2; CDR3: ASSTITSGGTLAKNIQY
J: TRBJ1-1; V: TRBV2; CDR3: ASSEGGTEAF
J: TRBJ2-3; V: TRBV18; CDR3: ASSSIPESDTQY
J: TRBJ1-5; V: TRBV4-3; CDR3: ASSPRLGQGVGSNQPQH